This TCR beta chain was observed in a study of T cell changes during pregnancy in multiple sclerosis. V lost 3 bases and J lost 3, with 20 bases in between. The CDR3 loop spans 17 amino acids. The germline gives CDR1 MDHEN, CDR2 SYDVKM. Here immunoSEQ multiplex PCR was the method, and the copy in TCRdb shows in-frame clones only, minus some. The table includes some 100,000 clones, around nine tenths detected once. The sample consisted of peripheral blood, taken in the second trimester of pregnancy. The clonotype was recovered from a female donor with multiple sclerosis, enrolled in a pregnancy study. The rearrangement links TRBV28 to TRBJ1-1; D remains ambiguous. The chain's CDR3 is CASSFPGYRGPDTEAFF. The CDR3 DNA sequence: TGTGCCAGCAGTTTCCCCGGGTACCGTGGCCCGGACACTGAAGCTTTCTTT.